The 2 T cell receptor beta chains reported below all come from one sample, sequenced in a study of T cells in Graves' hyperthyroidism and ophthalmopathy. Researchers amplified the TCR beta CDR3 regions from RNA transcripts. TCR CDR3 regions were first amplified by RT-PCR with HTBI primers. One entry per CDR3 protein, called by TCRdb with MiXCR from the multiplex PCR reads. The table includes over 450,000 distinct CDR3 sequences, 17% detected once. The specimen sequenced was blood. These receptors were collected from a woman between 18 and 30 years old with Graves' ophthalmopathy.

The CDR3 protein is CASRGGRLNQPQHF. The CDR3 region has the DNA TGTGCCAGCAGGGGGGGACGTCTTAATCAGCCCCAGCATTTT. The V and J genes are TRBV12-3 or TRBV12-4 and TRBJ1-5; maybe TRBD1 (5 bases). The CDR3 length is 14 residues. V lost 6 bases, J lost 4 bases, and 13 bases lay in between.

This chain connects TRBV20-1 to TRBJ1-5, with TRBD1 identical over 12 bases. This CDR3 comprises 14 residues. Unmatched junction bases numbered 0, after V lost 1 base and J lost 5 bases. Per germline, CDR1 DFQATT and CDR2 SNEGSKA (reference sequence). CDR3 in DNA: TGCAGTGCTAGAGGGGACAGGGGGCATCAGCCCCAGCATTTT. Amino acid sequence: CSARGDRGHQPQHF.